This TCR beta chain comes out of a study of CXCR3-negative and CXCR3-positive naive CD8 T cells. The authors made the TRB cDNA libraries by 5' RACE using UMI labels. Reanalyzing the 5' RACE reads, TCRdb keeps one entry per CDR3 protein, without DNA. The sample data list around 81,000 distinct CDR3 sequences. Germline V CDR1 and CDR2: SGHTA, FQGTGA. The CDR3 has 13 residues. The sequencing sample was made of naive CXCR3- CD8+ T cells from blood. Sample subset: CD45RO-CCR7+CD27+CD95- naive CD8+ T cells lacking CXCR3 (TNR3-). This receptor was identified in a human donor in good health. Some clones in this sample may be carry-over from other donors' samples. V usage is TRBV7-3 and J usage is TRBJ2-3; TCRdb returns TRBD1, unconfirmable since there is no DNA. CDR3 residues: CASSAGTGDTQYF.